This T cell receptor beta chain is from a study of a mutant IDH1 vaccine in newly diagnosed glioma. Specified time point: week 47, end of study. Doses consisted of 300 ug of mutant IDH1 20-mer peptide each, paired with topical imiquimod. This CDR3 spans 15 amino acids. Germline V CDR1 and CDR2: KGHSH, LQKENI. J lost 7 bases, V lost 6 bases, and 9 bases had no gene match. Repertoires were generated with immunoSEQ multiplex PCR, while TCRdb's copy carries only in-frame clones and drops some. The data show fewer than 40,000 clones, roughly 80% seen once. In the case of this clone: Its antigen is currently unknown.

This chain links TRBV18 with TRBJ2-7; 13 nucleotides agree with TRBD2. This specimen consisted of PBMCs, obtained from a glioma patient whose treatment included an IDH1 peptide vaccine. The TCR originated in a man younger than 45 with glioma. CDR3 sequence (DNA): TGTGCCAGCTCCCCCACTAGCGGGGGGGCTTGGGAGCAGTACTTC. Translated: CASSPTSGGAWEQYF. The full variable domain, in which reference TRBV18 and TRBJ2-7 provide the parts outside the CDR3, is NAGVMQNPRHLVRRRGQEARLRCSPMKGHSHVYWYRQLPEEGLKFMVYLQKENIIDESGMPKERFSAEFPKEGPSILRIQQVVRGDSAAYFCASSPTSGGAWEQYFGPGTRLTVT.